This T cell receptor (beta chain) was sequenced for a study of vaccination and CD4 T cells after COVID-19. Across the study: Convalescent cases consisted of six males and four females, of whom two were Hispanic.

From germline, CDR1 is KGHDR and CDR2 SFDVKD. This CDR3 region has 12 residues. Trimming took off 1 base at V and 4 bases at J, with 3 bases between the two ends. The Oncomine TCR Beta short-read assay generated sequence data from the DNA of cultured CD4+ T cells. TCRdb ran MiXCR on the PCR reads and lists one entry per CDR3 protein. The top ten clones hold 8.5% to 10% of a sample with some 16,000 distinct CDR3 sequences, approximately 72% of them seen once. With respect to this clonotype: Its antigen remains unknown.

The treatment was: approximately nine-day PBMC culture with coronavirus spike peptide pools or control peptides (ViraFEST assay). Expansion of antigen-specific T cells with peptide pools by ViraFEST preceded sequencing of TCRs. The starting material was CD4+ T cells from blood, cultured in vitro, obtained after SARS-CoV-2 vaccination. This chain connects TRBV24-1 to TRBJ2-5; D is unresolved. The clonotype originates from a human donor who received a COVID-19 vaccine. This CDR3 reads CATSDLGETQYF. In DNA, the CDR3 is TGTGCCACCAGTGATTTAGGAGAGACCCAGTACTTC.